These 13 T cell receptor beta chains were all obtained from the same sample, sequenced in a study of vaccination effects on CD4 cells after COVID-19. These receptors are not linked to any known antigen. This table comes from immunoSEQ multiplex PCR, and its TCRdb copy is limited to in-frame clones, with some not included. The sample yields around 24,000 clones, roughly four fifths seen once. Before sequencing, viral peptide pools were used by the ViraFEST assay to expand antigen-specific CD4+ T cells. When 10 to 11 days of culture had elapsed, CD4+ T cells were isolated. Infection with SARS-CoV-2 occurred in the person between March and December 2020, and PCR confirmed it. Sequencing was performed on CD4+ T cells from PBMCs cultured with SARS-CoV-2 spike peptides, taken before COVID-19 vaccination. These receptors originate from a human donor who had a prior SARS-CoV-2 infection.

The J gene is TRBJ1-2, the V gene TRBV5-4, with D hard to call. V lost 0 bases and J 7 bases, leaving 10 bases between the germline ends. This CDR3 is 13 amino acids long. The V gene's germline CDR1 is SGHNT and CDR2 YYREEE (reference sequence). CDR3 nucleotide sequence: TGTGCCAGCAGCTTGGTGGAGCTTCCTGGCTACACCTTC. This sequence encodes CASSLVELPGYTF.

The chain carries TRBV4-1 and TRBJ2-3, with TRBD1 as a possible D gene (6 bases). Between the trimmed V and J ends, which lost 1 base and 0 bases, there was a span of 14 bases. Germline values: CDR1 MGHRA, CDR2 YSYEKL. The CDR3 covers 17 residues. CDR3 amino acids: CASSQGPTGRSTDTQYF. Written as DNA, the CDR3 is TGCGCCAGCAGCCAAGGGCCGACAGGCCGTAGCACAGATACGCAGTATTTT.

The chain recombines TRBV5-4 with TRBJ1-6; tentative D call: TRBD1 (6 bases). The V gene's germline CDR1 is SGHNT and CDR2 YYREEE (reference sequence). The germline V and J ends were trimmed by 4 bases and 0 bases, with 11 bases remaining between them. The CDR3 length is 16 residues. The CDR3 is CASSTGQSSYNSPLHF. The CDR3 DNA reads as TGTGCCAGCAGCACCGGACAGAGCTCCTATAATTCACCCCTCCACTTT.

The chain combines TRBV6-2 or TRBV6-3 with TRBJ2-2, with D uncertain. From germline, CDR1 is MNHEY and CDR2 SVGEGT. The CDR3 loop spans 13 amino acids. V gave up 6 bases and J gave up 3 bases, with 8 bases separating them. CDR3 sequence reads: CASSPTYTGELFF. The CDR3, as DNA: TGTGCCAGCAGCCCGACCTACACCGGGGAGCTGTTTTTT.

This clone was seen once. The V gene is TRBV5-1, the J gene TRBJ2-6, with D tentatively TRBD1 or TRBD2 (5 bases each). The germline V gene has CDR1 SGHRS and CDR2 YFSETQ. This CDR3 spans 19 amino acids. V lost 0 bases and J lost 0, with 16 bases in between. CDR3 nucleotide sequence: TGCGCCAGCAGCTTGGGAACCGGGTGGGGGTTCTCTGGGGCCAACGTCCTGACTTTC. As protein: CASSLGTGWGFSGANVLTF.

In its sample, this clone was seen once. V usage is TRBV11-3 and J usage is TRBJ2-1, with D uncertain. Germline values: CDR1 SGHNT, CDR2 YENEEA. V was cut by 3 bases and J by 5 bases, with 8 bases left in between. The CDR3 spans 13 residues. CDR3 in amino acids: CASSFSSHNEQFF. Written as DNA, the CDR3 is TGTGCCAGCAGCTTTTCTTCACACAATGAGCAGTTCTTC.

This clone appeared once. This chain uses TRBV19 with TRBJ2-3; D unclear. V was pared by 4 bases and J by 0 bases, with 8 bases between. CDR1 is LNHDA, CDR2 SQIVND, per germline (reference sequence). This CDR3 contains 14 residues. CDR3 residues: CASSSHSSTDTQYF. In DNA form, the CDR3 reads TGTGCCAGTAGTAGCCACTCAAGCACAGATACGCAGTATTTT.

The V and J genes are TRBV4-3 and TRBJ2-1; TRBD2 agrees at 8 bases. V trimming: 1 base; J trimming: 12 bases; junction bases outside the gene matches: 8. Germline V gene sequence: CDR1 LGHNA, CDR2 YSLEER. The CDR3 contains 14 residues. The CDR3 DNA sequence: TGCGCCAGCAGCCAAGGGAATAGCGGGAATAGGCAGTTCTTC. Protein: CASSQGNSGNRQFF.

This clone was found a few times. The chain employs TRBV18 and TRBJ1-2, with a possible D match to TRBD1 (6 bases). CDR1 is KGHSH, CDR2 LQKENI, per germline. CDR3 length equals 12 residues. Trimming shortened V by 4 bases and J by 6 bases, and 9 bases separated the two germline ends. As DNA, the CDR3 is TGTGCCAGCTCACTTCGACAGGATGGCTACACCTTC. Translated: CASSLRQDGYTF.

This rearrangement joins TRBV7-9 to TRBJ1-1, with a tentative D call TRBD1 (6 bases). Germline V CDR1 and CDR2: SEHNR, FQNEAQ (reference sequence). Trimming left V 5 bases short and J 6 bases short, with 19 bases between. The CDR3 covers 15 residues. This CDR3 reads CASSPGLGDTPEAFF. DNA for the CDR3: TGTGCCAGCAGCCCAGGCCTGGGGGACACCCCTGAAGCTTTCTTT.

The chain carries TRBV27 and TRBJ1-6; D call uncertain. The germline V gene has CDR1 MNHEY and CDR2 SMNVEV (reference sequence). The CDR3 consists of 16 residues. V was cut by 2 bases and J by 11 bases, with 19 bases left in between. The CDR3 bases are TGTGCCAGCAGTTTAACGTTAATCCCCCTGGTCCCACCCCTCCACTTT. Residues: CASSLTLIPLVPPLHF.

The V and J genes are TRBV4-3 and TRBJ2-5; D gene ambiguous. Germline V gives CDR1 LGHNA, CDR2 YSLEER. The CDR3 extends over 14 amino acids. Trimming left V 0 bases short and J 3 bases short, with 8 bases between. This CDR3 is CASSQDVGKETQYF. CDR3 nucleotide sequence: TGCGCCAGCAGCCAAGATGTGGGAAAAGAGACCCAGTACTTC.

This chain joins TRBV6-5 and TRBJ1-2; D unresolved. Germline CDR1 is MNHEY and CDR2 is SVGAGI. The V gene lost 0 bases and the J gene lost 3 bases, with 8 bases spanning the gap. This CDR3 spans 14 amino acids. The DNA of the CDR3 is TGTGCCAGCAGTTACTCGGCATACGACTATGGCTACACCTTC. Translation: CASSYSAYDYGYTF.